This entry concerns a single TCR beta chain. The sample holds a few counts of this clonotype. Its antigen is not yet known. Base qualities are not recorded, but no much larger clone differs from it by a single base. All donors were healthy Caucasians. The twin cohort consisted of three pairs of female monozygotic twins, all aged roughly 18 to 30 years. Positive isolation kits from Invitrogen were used to isolate CD4+ and CD8+ T cell populations. This record belongs to a study of identical twins (TCRdb year 2016). Background for the entire study: The study deep-sequenced TCR alpha and beta repertoires from monozygotic twins, unrelated adults of various ages and cord blood to test whether fetal clonotypes persist. To rule out contamination, the twin experiments were replicated at different times with different library preparation protocols.

The CDR3 numbers 11 residues from cysteine through phenylalanine. The entry retains the CDR3 DNA only, 33 bases that are in frame from base 1. The germline V gene encodes CDR1 MNHEY and CDR2 SVGAGI. V was cut back by 6 bases and J by 9 bases, leaving a gap of 9 bases between them. Here is what the overall study found, with its caveats: Zero-insertion analyses could be partly confounded by invariant T cells such as MAIT and iNKT, though diverse VJ usage argued against such confounding for most clonotypes. Out-of-frame TCR alpha sharing in monozygotic twins was systematically underestimated by recombination models, whereas sharing between unrelated individuals was in agreement with the recombination models. A weaker excess of twin sharing was found in beta out-of-frame sequences because the signal-to-noise ratio was lowered by fewer shared sequences. Abundant cord blood beta clonotypes carried fewer insertions; young adult naive repertoires showed a weaker similar trend, while memory repertoires showed none. Compared with coincidental sharing between unrelated individuals, an excess of low generation-probability sequences was observed among out-of-frame TCR alpha sequences shared between twins. Because the same donors could not be followed over many years, the conclusions depended on cross-sectional statistical analysis.

The library came from 5' RACE. The run used an Illumina HiSeq 2000. Template switching introduced a universal primer binding site; the final cDNA contained a unique molecular identifier, enabling accurate counting of TCR cDNA molecules. Specific primers in the conserved constant-segment region were used to synthesize first-strand cDNA for TCR alpha and beta chains. To control for contamination, every cDNA library carried two barcodes: a SMART-Mk sample barcode plus Illumina barcodes. Two successive PCR steps introduced TruSeq adapter sequences along with Illumina sample barcodes. Sequencing of the TCR alpha and beta cDNA libraries was done on the Illumina HiSeq platform using custom primers. The original methods were these. MiGEC processed the raw reads to extract unique molecular identifiers, while MiXCR was used to determine the CDR3 positions. For each individual, recombination models were inferred using an EM algorithm with the repgenHMM and IGoR tools. The analysis of shared clonotypes was done with the tcR package in R, with sharing normalized by the product of cloneset sizes. To study raw recombination free of thymic and clonal selection effects, out-of-frame nonproductive sequences were analyzed. TCRdb's own reprocessing of the public reads used fastp at Q25 and MiXCR and kept productive beta chains. Entries are consolidated by CDR3 protein sequence, retaining the most common genes and DNA. TCRdb, not the authors, supplied the V and J calls. This sample lists approximately 500,000 distinct CDR3 sequences; roughly a quarter were detected once. Around 3% of the sample belongs to the ten largest clones.

The same sample was also studied in work on T cells expressing NK-cell markers. The second study also describes: Three sorted T-cell subsets (CD3+CD56+NKG2C+, CD3+CD56+NKG2C- and CD3+CD56-NKG2C+) from 7 to 9 donors had their TCR beta-chain repertoires profiled. Among the eight sequenced donors, seven were HCMV-seropositive and one was HCMV-seronegative. To restrict sorting to alphabetaTCR-expressing T cells, an anti-gammadeltaTCR antibody was added in several experiments. For about 6 donors, the dominant CD3+CD56+NKG2C+ clonotypes were among the top 10 CD8+ clonotypes and accounted for roughly 1.0-8% of CD8+ T cells. Those dominant clonotypes were again the most abundant among CD3+CD56-NKG2C+ cells in a few donors, at about 28.3-60.1%. It remained unclear whether the expanded NKG2C-expressing T cell clones were specific for HCMV antigens. The study sequenced eight donors, all healthy volunteers chosen at random: three men and five women. HCMV-specific IgG was detected in serum with a commercial ELISA kit to determine HCMV serostatus. Reads were demultiplexed and grouped by UMI with MIGEC, and clonotypes were assembled and quantified with MiTCR. To remove erroneous sequences, TCR cDNA sequences were retained only when supported by two or more reads. The tcR package was used for downstream repertoire analysis, and clonotypes were matched across fractions by CDR3 nucleotide sequence plus V segment. VDJmatch was used to annotate antigen specificity against VDJdb, with one amino acid substitution allowed in CDR3.

This clonotype originated in a woman younger than 35 in good health. This chain joins TRBV6-5 to TRBJ2-1; no D segment can be confidently identified. Sample: CD4+ T cells sorted from blood. Here the CDR3 is given as CASRNMGEQFF. The nucleotide sequence reads TGTGCCAGCAGAAACATGGGTGAGCAGTTCTTC.